Presented here are 32 T cell receptor beta chains from one specimen sequenced in a study of long-term antiretroviral therapy in people with HIV. Survey level was the resolution at which the v3.0 immunoSEQ assay ran. Sequencing used immunoSEQ multiplex PCR; TCRdb keeps in-frame clones, though not all of them. Altogether about 24,000 clones are present, about 86% being singletons, with the ten largest covering roughly 15%. Sequenced here: unsorted PBMCs, sampled 1.2 years after starting antiretroviral therapy. These receptors all come from a man aged 50 to 60 with HIV.

This clone was detected once. The chain uses TRBV9 and TRBJ2-2; TRBD2 matches 8 bases. CDR1 is SGDLS and CDR2 is YYNGEE in the germline V gene. Losses at the gene ends were 4 bases for V and 11 bases for J; bases not matched to a gene: 10. CDR3 length: 14 residues. In nucleotides, the CDR3 is TGTGCCAGCAGCACACCGGGACTAGGTTTCGAGCTGTTTTTT. Translation: CASSTPGLGFELFF.

This clone has a single count. This chain joins TRBV9 and TRBJ1-1, with D possibly being TRBD1 (5 bases). This CDR3 has 16 residues. The V gene's germline CDR1 is SGDLS and CDR2 YYNGEE. With 0 bases removed from V and 1 base from J, the gap between germline ends came to 13 bases. The CDR3 region has the DNA TGTGCCAGCAGCGTAGAACCGACAGCTGCGAACACTGAAGCTTTCTTT. Translation gives CASSVEPTAANTEAFF. The complete variable domain, with remaining parts taken from reference TRBV9 and TRBJ1-1, reads DSGVTQTPKHLITATGQRVTLRCSPRSGDLSVYWYQQSLDQGLQFLIQYYNGEERAKGNILERFSAQQFPDLHSELNLSSLELGDSALYFCASSVEPTAANTEAFFGQGTRLTVV.

The CDR3 protein is CASSVDGRANYGYTF. CDR3 in DNA: TGTGCCAGCAGCGTAGATGGGAGAGCTAACTATGGCTACACCTTC. The genes are TRBV9 and TRBJ1-2; D not resolved. There are 15 residues in the CDR3. Trimming left V 0 bases short and J 0 bases short, with 9 bases between. CDR1 and CDR2 (germline): SGDLS, YYNGEE.

The V call is TRBV5-8, the J call TRBJ1-5, with 10 bases that match TRBD1. CDR3 length equals 15 residues. The V gene's germline CDR1 is SGHTS and CDR2 YDEGEE. Trimming took 4 bases from V and 6 from J; bases not matched to a gene: 7. The CDR3 nucleotides read TGTGCCAGCAGCAGGGACAGGGGAGTCGGTCAGCCCCAGCATTTT. Residues: CASSRDRGVGQPQHF.

The V gene is TRBV18, the J gene TRBJ2-5; weak D call: TRBD2 (5 bases). Trimming removed 4 bases from V and 7 bases from J, with 13 bases in between. The CDR3 is 13 amino acids. Germline assignment: CDR1 KGHSH and CDR2 LQKENI. The chain's CDR3 is CASSLALEGTQYF. The CDR3 DNA reads TGTGCCAGCTCACTTGCATTAGAGGGGACCCAGTACTTC. Looking up the rest from reference TRBV18 and TRBJ2-5 gives the full variable domain: NAGVMQNPRHLVRRRGQEARLRCSPMKGHSHVYWYRQLPEEGLKFMVYLQKENIIDESGMPKERFSAEFPKEGPSILRIQQVVRGDSAAYFCASSLALEGTQYFGPGTRLLVL.

The rearrangement joins TRBV5-1 to TRBJ1-1, with 7 bases identical to TRBD1. The CDR3 is 15 residues long. Germline values: CDR1 SGHRS, CDR2 YFSETQ. The junction had 12 bases not matched to a gene; V was cut back by 4 bases and J by 6 bases. CDR3 sequence: CASSLFAGGSAEAFF. CDR3 DNA: TGCGCCAGCAGCCTGTTTGCAGGGGGATCGGCTGAAGCTTTCTTT.

The chain has TRBV4-1 and TRBJ2-1; 14 bases agree with TRBD2. The CDR3 consists of 16 residues. Germline V gives CDR1 MGHRA, CDR2 YSYEKL. Germline trimming cut 0 bases from V and 9 bases from J; bases unmatched to any gene: 4. CDR3 region: CASSQETGLAGGEQFF. DNA for the CDR3: TGCGCCAGCAGCCAAGAAACCGGACTAGCGGGGGGTGAGCAGTTCTTC.

This clone was detected a few times. The V call is TRBV7-9, the J call TRBJ1-1; D unresolved. Germline CDR1 SEHNR, CDR2 FQNEAQ (reference sequence). The V end lost 2 bases, the J end lost 13 bases, and 11 bases lay between the germline ends. The CDR3 covers 11 residues. As DNA, the CDR3 is TGTGCCAGCAGCTTAAATCGTCAGTGTTTCTTT. As protein: CASSLNRQCFF.

This chain uses TRBV14 with TRBJ1-6; D is uncertain. This CDR3 has 17 amino acids. V was clipped by 0 bases and J by 7 bases, with 16 bases between them. Looked up from germline, CDR1 is SGHDN and CDR2 is FVKESK. The CDR3 reads CASSQDEGWGLNSPLHF. The DNA of the CDR3 is TGTGCCAGCAGCCAAGATGAAGGTTGGGGTTTGAATTCACCCCTCCACTTT.

The V call is TRBV6-5, the J call TRBJ2-1; D uncertain. The length of the CDR3 is 14 residues. V lost 5 bases and J lost 3, with 11 bases in between. CDR1 is MNHEY and CDR2 is SVGAGI in the germline V gene. The CDR3 protein is CASSPFTDYNEQFF. Here the CDR3 DNA reads TGTGCCAGCAGTCCCTTTACAGACTACAATGAGCAGTTCTTC.

The chain recombines TRBV5-1 with TRBJ2-7; 8 positions agree with TRBD1. The germline V gene has CDR1 SGHRS and CDR2 YFSETQ. CDR3 length: 15 residues. With 0 bases clipped from V and 3 bases from J, the junction kept 5 bases outside the gene matches. The CDR3 region is CASSLAGGAYYEQYF. Here the CDR3 DNA reads TGCGCCAGCAGCTTGGCAGGGGGCGCCTACTACGAGCAGTACTTC. The whole variable domain, filled in from reference TRBV5-1 and TRBJ2-7, reads KAGVTQTPRYLIKTRGQQVTLSCSPISGHRSVSWYQQTPGQGLQFLFEYFSETQRNKGNFPGRFSGRQFSNSRSEMNVSTLELGDSALYLCASSLAGGAYYEQYFGPGTRLTVT.

The rearrangement links TRBV5-5 to TRBJ1-1, with D maybe TRBD1 (5 bases). Trimming removed 2 bases at V and 1 base at J, with 9 bases between. Germline V lookup: CDR1 SGHKS, CDR2 YYEKEE (reference sequence). This CDR3 has 14 amino acids. CDR3 DNA: TGTGCCAGCAGCTTCCCGCAGGGGAACACTGAAGCTTTCTTT. It yields the protein CASSFPQGNTEAFF.

The chain joins TRBV15 to TRBJ2-7, with 7 positions matching TRBD1. Looked up from germline, CDR1 is LNHNV and CDR2 is YYDKDF (reference sequence). This CDR3 contains 16 residues. Losses at the gene ends were 5 bases for V and 2 bases for J; bases not matched to a gene: 12. CDR3 sequence reads: CATSAPGTALTYEQYF. The DNA of the CDR3 is TGTGCCACCAGCGCTCCCGGGACAGCCTTAACCTACGAGCAGTACTTC.

This rearrangement joins TRBV11-2 to TRBJ1-1; no clear D gene. Trimming cost V 1 base and J 1 base, with 7 bases left between them. Germline lookup yields CDR1 SGHAT and CDR2 FQNNGV. CDR3 length: 14 amino acids. CDR3 loop: CASSLVARNTEAFF. The CDR3 bases are TGTGCCAGCAGCTTAGTGGCCCGGAACACTGAAGCTTTCTTT. The full variable domain, completed using reference TRBV11-2 and TRBJ1-1, is EAGVAQSPRYKIIEKRQSVAFWCNPISGHATLYWYQQILGQGPKLLIQFQNNGVVDDSQLPKDRFSAERLKGVDSTLKIQPAKLEDSAVYLCASSLVARNTEAFFGQGTRLTVV.

J is TRBJ1-4 and V is TRBV6-1; 11 bases fit TRBD1. The CDR3 loop spans 15 amino acids. V was clipped by 4 bases and J by 4 bases; unmatched bases: 2. Germline V gives CDR1 MNHNS, CDR2 SASEGT. The CDR3 loop is CASSADRGLNEKLFF. The CDR3, as DNA: TGTGCCAGCAGTGCGGACAGGGGGCTTAATGAAAAACTGTTTTTT.

The V and J genes are TRBV28 and TRBJ1-2, with 7 bases aligning to TRBD1. CDR1 is MDHEN and CDR2 is SYDVKM in the germline V gene. The CDR3 covers 16 residues. V trimming: 3 bases; J trimming: 5 bases; junction bases outside the gene matches: 12. DNA of the CDR3: TGTGCCAGCAGTTTGACCGCCGGACAGGACCGTTATGGCTACACCTTC. This sequence encodes CASSLTAGQDRYGYTF.

The genes are TRBV9 and TRBJ2-5; D assignment may be TRBD1 or TRBD2 (5 bases each). CDR1 is SGDLS, CDR2 YYNGEE, per germline. V lost 0 bases and J 2 bases, leaving 11 bases between the germline ends. CDR3 length equals 15 residues. CDR3: CASSVEGSEQETQYF. The CDR3 DNA is TGTGCCAGCAGCGTAGAGGGGAGCGAACAAGAGACCCAGTACTTC.

This clone was seen only once. The chain combines TRBV19 with TRBJ1-4; D is unclear. The CDR3 has 13 amino acids. V lost 6 bases, J lost 7 bases, and 12 bases lay in between. Germline loops: CDR1 LNHDA, CDR2 SQIVND (reference sequence). CDR3 sequence reads: CASREKGSEKLFF. CDR3 bases: TGTGCCAGTAGGGAGAAGGGTAGTGAAAAACTGTTTTTT.

A note on this clone: At one end the junction does not follow the germline gene, possibly because of a read error. The V and J genes are TRBV7-9 and TRBJ1-6; D unresolved. This CDR3 spans 13 amino acids. Germline assignment: CDR1 SEHNR and CDR2 FQNEAQ (reference sequence). CDR3 residues: CASSSTRNSPLHF. The CDR3 DNA is TGTGCCAGCAGCTCCACCCGGAATTCGCCCCTCCACTTT.

The genes are TRBV7-6 and TRBJ2-7; 8 bases are a match to TRBD1. Looked up from germline, CDR1 is SGHVS and CDR2 is FNYEAQ. Trimming at V came to 0 bases and at J to 4 bases, leaving 8 bases not matched to a gene. The CDR3 extends over 16 amino acids. For the CDR3, the DNA is TGTGCCAGCAGCTTAGCGCAGGGGGCGCGAGGGTACGAGCAGTACTTC. The encoded protein is CASSLAQGARGYEQYF. Full variable domain (outside the CDR3, taken from reference TRBV7-6 and TRBJ2-7): GAGVSQSPRYKVTKRGQDVALRCDPISGHVSLYWYRQALGQGPEFLTYFNYEAQQDKSGLPNDRFSAERPEGSISTLTIQRTEQRDSAMYRCASSLAQGARGYEQYFGPGTRLTVT.

This clone was seen only a few times. CDR3 in amino acids: CASSPQLTGELFF. The CDR3 coding sequence is TGTGCCAGCTCACCTCAGCTAACCGGGGAGCTGTTTTTT. The chain employs TRBV18 and TRBJ2-2; D is unclear. CDR1 KGHSH and CDR2 LQKENI come from the germline V gene. The V end was cut by 3 bases, the J end by 5 bases, with 7 bases between. CDR3 length: 13 residues.

The rearrangement links TRBV5-1 to TRBJ1-1; 9 nucleotides align to TRBD1. Per germline, CDR1 SGHRS and CDR2 YFSETQ. V shed 3 bases and J 0 bases; nucleotides not matched to a gene: 3. This CDR3 contains 15 residues. CDR3 in amino acids: CASSSWTGVNTEAFF. The CDR3 DNA reads TGCGCCAGCAGCTCTTGGACAGGGGTGAACACTGAAGCTTTCTTT.

V and J are TRBV6-5 and TRBJ1-1; 7 bases agree with TRBD1. Trimming took 2 bases from V and 3 from J; bases not matched to a gene: 3. Germline CDR1 MNHEY, CDR2 SVGAGI. The CDR3 runs to 14 residues. This chain's CDR3 is CASSYNRGDTEAFF. The CDR3 DNA reads TGTGCCAGCAGTTACAACAGGGGAGACACTGAAGCTTTCTTT.

The J gene is TRBJ2-5, the V gene TRBV18; 7 bases agree with TRBD2. The germline V gene has CDR1 KGHSH and CDR2 LQKENI. This CDR3 region has 13 residues. Germline trimming cut 3 bases from V and 5 bases from J; bases unmatched to any gene: 3. DNA of the CDR3: TGTGCCAGCTCACCGTCGCGGGGGGAGACCCAGTACTTC. It encodes CASSPSRGETQYF.

The chain has TRBV28 and TRBJ1-1, with D hard to call. CDR3 length: 15 residues. V was trimmed by 7 bases and J by 0 bases, leaving 15 bases between them. CDR1 MDHEN and CDR2 SYDVKM come from the germline V gene. CDR3 amino acids: CASTEGSYMNTEAFF. CDR3 nucleotides: TGTGCCAGCACCGAAGGCAGTTATATGAACACTGAAGCTTTCTTT.

The V call is TRBV6-1, the J call TRBJ1-3, with no clear D. The CDR3 extends over 12 amino acids. Trimming pared 4 bases from V and 4 bases from J, leaving 5 bases between. CDR1 and CDR2 from the germline V gene are MNHNS and SASEGT. The CDR3 DNA sequence: TGTGCCAGCAGTGCACAGGGAAACACCATATATTTT. Translated, it gives CASSAQGNTIYF.

Notes on this clone: At one of its ends the junction is not consistent with the germline gene, which may arise from a read error. The chain employs TRBV7-9 and TRBJ1-4; D possibly corresponds to TRBD1 (5 bases). Per germline, CDR1 SEHNR and CDR2 FQNEAQ (reference sequence). This CDR3 has 13 amino acids. This CDR3 reads CASSFADSSPSIF. CDR3 nucleotide sequence: TGTGCCAGCAGCTTCGCCGACAGTTCTCCTTCTATTTTT.

The chain combines TRBV4-3 with TRBJ1-4; TRBD1 is a possible D gene (6 bases). The CDR3 totals 15 residues. CDR1 and CDR2 from the germline V gene are LGHNA and YSLEER. Trimming shortened V by 0 bases and J by 3 bases, and 8 bases separated the two germline ends. Here the CDR3 reads CASSQEGGANEKLFF. CDR3 coding DNA: TGCGCCAGCAGCCAAGAAGGGGGGGCTAATGAAAAACTGTTTTTT.

The chain employs TRBV6-4 and TRBJ2-3; 8 bases match TRBD2. J was trimmed by 2 bases and V by 0 bases; bases with no gene match: 4. Germline CDR1 reads MRHNA; CDR2 reads SNTAGT. The CDR3 spans 16 residues. DNA for the CDR3: TGTGCCAGCAGTGACTCGGCGGGGGGACCCACAGATACGCAGTATTTT. It codes for CASSDSAGGPTDTQYF.

V and J are TRBV4-1 and TRBJ2-3; 9 nucleotides agree with TRBD1. This CDR3 has 15 amino acids. The junction had 2 bases not matched to a gene; V was cut back by 1 base and J by 3 bases. Germline lookup yields CDR1 MGHRA and CDR2 YSYEKL. CDR3 bases: TGCGCCAGCAGCCAAGGGGGACAGGGTACAGATACGCAGTATTTT. The encoded protein is CASSQGGQGTDTQYF.

The J gene is TRBJ1-1, the V gene TRBV28; D is unclear. The CDR3 contains 12 residues. Germline lookup yields CDR1 MDHEN and CDR2 SYDVKM. V was clipped by 5 bases and J by 5 bases, with 9 bases between them. CDR3 sequence (DNA): TGTGCCAGCAGTCTTAGTGGGACTGAAGCTTTCTTT. As protein: CASSLSGTEAFF. The whole variable domain, filled in from reference TRBV28 and TRBJ1-1, reads DVKVTQSSRYLVKRTGEKVFLECVQDMDHENMFWYRQDPGLGLRLIYFSYDVKMKEKGDIPEGYSVSREKKERFSLILESASTNQTSMYLCASSLSGTEAFFGQGTRLTVV.

This chain uses TRBV6-1 with TRBJ2-6; the D gene is possibly TRBD1 (5 bases). V lost 9 bases and J lost 0, with 9 bases in between. The CDR3 spans 14 residues. Germline assignment: CDR1 MNHNS and CDR2 SASEGT. The CDR3 loop reads CASLTDSGANVLTF. CDR3 in DNA: TGTGCCAGTTTGACAGACTCTGGGGCCAACGTCCTGACTTTC.